Below are 19 T cell receptor beta chains sequenced from a single sample in a study of shared clonotypes between healthy human individuals. Profiling relied on immunoSEQ multiplex PCR, and the TCRdb table lists in-frame clones only, not all of them. The data hold around 1,900,000 clones, with 80% to 95% observed a single time. Naive CD8 isolation took CD45RO-negative cells positively selected for CCR7 and excluded terminally differentiated effector memory CD45RA+ cells. The sample taken for sequencing was naive CD8+ T cells from PBMCs. These TCRs come from a man aged 18 to 35 in good health. Some clones in this sample may be carry-over from other donors' samples.

The V call is TRBV13, the J call TRBJ2-7; the D gene is possibly TRBD2 (5 bases). Trimming removed 5 bases at V and 4 bases at J, with 12 bases between. This CDR3 spans 13 amino acids. The germline CDR1 and CDR2 sequences are PRHDT and FYEKMQ (reference sequence). This CDR3 is CASSGREQYEQYF. The CDR3 region has the DNA TGTGCCAGCAGCGGTAGGGAGCAGTACGAGCAGTACTTC.

The chain uses TRBV5-1 and TRBJ1-1; 8 bases are a match to TRBD1. The CDR3 extends over 14 amino acids. J lost 1 base, V lost 5 bases, and 4 bases had no gene match. Germline V gene data show CDR1 as SGHRS and CDR2 as YFSETQ. CDR3 nucleotides: TGCGCCAGCAGTGTGGGGACAGGGAACACTGAAGCTTTCTTT. Protein: CASSVGTGNTEAFF.

This clone has just a few counts. The rearrangement joins TRBV18 to TRBJ1-1, with D unresolved. The CDR3 runs 14 residues. Trimming left V 3 bases short and J 5 bases short, with 13 bases between. Per germline, CDR1 KGHSH and CDR2 LQKENI. CDR3 region: CASSPAGKGTEAFF. CDR3 bases: TGTGCCAGCTCACCGGCGGGGAAGGGAACTGAAGCTTTCTTT.

V is TRBV2 and J is TRBJ2-1; 12 nucleotides agree with TRBD1. Germline lookup yields CDR1 SNHLY and CDR2 FYNNEI. This CDR3 is 15 amino acids long. The trim removed 3 bases at V and 6 bases at J, leaving 3 bases unmatched. Here the CDR3 reads CASSEGQGARNEQFF. Here the CDR3 DNA reads TGTGCCAGCAGTGAGGGACAGGGGGCGCGCAATGAGCAGTTCTTC.

The V and J genes are TRBV5-8 and TRBJ2-1; the match to TRBD2 covers 8 bases. This CDR3 has 16 residues. With 0 bases clipped from V and 2 bases from J, the junction kept 4 bases outside the gene matches. Per the germline V gene, CDR1 is SGHTS and CDR2 is YDEGEE. The chain's CDR3 is CASSLVSGRAYNEQFF. For the CDR3, the DNA is TGTGCCAGCAGCTTGGTCTCCGGGAGGGCCTACAATGAGCAGTTCTTC. Using reference TRBV5-8 and TRBJ2-1 for the parts outside the CDR3, the full variable domain is EAGVTQSPTHLIKTRGQQATLRCSPISGHTSVYWYQQALGLGLQFLLWYDEGEERNRGNFPPRFSGRQFPNYSSELNVNALELEDSALYLCASSLVSGRAYNEQFFGPGTRLTVL.

The V gene is TRBV4-1, the J gene TRBJ1-1, with 10 nucleotides matching TRBD1. The V gene's germline CDR1 is MGHRA and CDR2 YSYEKL. This CDR3 has 15 amino acids. Trimming removed 4 bases from V and 1 base from J; junction bases left unmatched: 3. Written as DNA, the CDR3 is TGCGCCAGCAGCCCTCGACAGGGGGCGAACACTGAAGCTTTCTTT. It encodes CASSPRQGANTEAFF.

This clone was seen more than once but under ten times. J is TRBJ1-5 and V is TRBV27; D is undetermined. V was clipped by 2 bases and J by 3 bases, with 5 bases between them. Germline CDR1 is MNHEY and CDR2 is SMNVEV (reference sequence). The CDR3 has 13 residues. The DNA for the CDR3 is TGTGCCAGCAGTTTAACGGTCAATCAGCCCCAGCATTTT. Translated: CASSLTVNQPQHF.

The V gene is TRBV7-9, the J gene TRBJ2-7, with D possibly being TRBD1 or TRBD2 (5 bases each). The CDR3 runs 14 residues. Germline V gives CDR1 SEHNR, CDR2 FQNEAQ (reference sequence). Trimming shortened V by 6 bases and J by 5 bases, and 17 bases separated the two germline ends. The CDR3 nucleotides read TGTGCCAGCAGACGGGACGGTTTGGGAAACGAGCAGTACTTC. Its protein product is CASRRDGLGNEQYF. Full variable domain (rest looked up from reference TRBV7-9 and TRBJ2-7): DTGVSQNPRHKITKRGQNVTFRCDPISEHNRLYWYRQTLGQGPEFLTYFQNEAQLEKSRLLSDRFSAERPKGSFSTLEIQRTEQGDSAMYLCASRRDGLGNEQYFGPGTRLTVT.

The chain employs TRBV7-3 and TRBJ2-5; 7 bases map to TRBD2. The V and J ends lost 1 base and 4 bases, in that order; junction bases with no gene match: 9. From germline, CDR1 is SGHTA and CDR2 FQGTGA. CDR3 length equals 16 residues. CDR3: CASSLRGWGGRETQYF. The CDR3 DNA follows: TGTGCCAGCAGCTTAAGGGGCTGGGGCGGGAGAGAGACCCAGTACTTC.

The V and J genes are TRBV27 and TRBJ2-1; 11 bases agree with TRBD2. Germline CDR1 and CDR2: MNHEY and SMNVEV (reference sequence). The V gene end was trimmed by 2 bases and the J gene end by 8 bases; junction bases not matched to a gene: 8. The CDR3 length is 16 residues. Written as DNA, the CDR3 is TGTGCCAGCAGTTTAGATCCTAGCGGGAGGATCCATGAGCAGTTCTTC. This translates into CASSLDPSGRIHEQFF.

V usage is TRBV7-8 and J usage is TRBJ2-7; 9 nucleotides line up with TRBD2. Trimming at V came to 2 bases and at J to 2 bases, leaving 4 bases not matched to a gene. This CDR3 has 15 residues. Germline CDR1 SGHVS, CDR2 FQNEAQ. As DNA, the CDR3 is TGTGCCAGCAGCTTACTAGCGGGACGACCCTACGAGCAGTACTTC. It specifies CASSLLAGRPYEQYF.

This chain uses TRBV11-2 with TRBJ2-2; 13 bases map to TRBD2. V lost 7 bases and J lost 2; bases outside the gene matches: 13. From germline, CDR1 is SGHAT and CDR2 FQNNGV. The length of the CDR3 is 19 residues. The DNA for the CDR3 is TGTGCCAGCACCCGCTTCCCTCGGACTAGCGGGAGCAACACCGGGGAGCTGTTTTTT. Its protein product is CASTRFPRTSGSNTGELFF.

The V call is TRBV21-1, the J call TRBJ2-4; TRBD2, the table's D call, lacks a check against the DNA. TRBV21-1 is a pseudogene. The CDR3 runs to 14 residues. The CDR3 nucleotides are TGTGCCAGCAGGGGTGAGGAGGATTCCGACATTCAGTACTTC. Its translation: CASRGEEDSDIQYF.

Concerning this clone itself: The same CDR3 is also encoded by other DNA sequences in this sample. The V call is TRBV29-1, the J call TRBJ1-2; D possibly corresponds to TRBD1 (5 bases). From germline, CDR1 is SQVTM and CDR2 ANQGSEA. Trimming removed 6 bases from V and 3 bases from J, with 11 bases in between. The CDR3 covers 12 residues. This chain's CDR3 is CSVRGPDYGYTF. CDR3 nucleotides: TGCAGCGTGCGGGGCCCGGACTATGGCTACACCTTC.

In the case of this clone: This sample includes further DNA sequences coding for the same CDR3. The chain has TRBV4-1 and TRBJ2-7, with 9 bases lining up with TRBD1. Germline lookup yields CDR1 MGHRA and CDR2 YSYEKL. CDR3 length: 15 amino acids. V lost 0 bases to trimming and J lost 4 bases; unmatched junction nucleotides: 4. The CDR3 coding sequence is TGCGCCAGCAGCCAAGATCCGGGACAGGGTTACGAGCAGTACTTC. Protein: CASSQDPGQGYEQYF.

The chain combines TRBV6-6 with TRBJ2-7; weak D call: TRBD1 (5 bases). V lost 11 bases, J lost 0 bases, and 11 bases lay in between. Germline values: CDR1 MNHNY, CDR2 SVGAGI (reference sequence). CDR3 length: 12 residues. For the CDR3, the DNA is TGTGCCTGCTGGACAAACTCCTACGAGCAGTACTTC. This sequence encodes CACWTNSYEQYF.

V gene TRBV9 combines with J gene TRBJ2-3; TRBD1 aligns across 7 bases. The CDR3 is 16 residues long. Germline loops: CDR1 SGDLS, CDR2 YYNGEE. With 3 bases clipped from V and 2 bases from J, the junction kept 9 bases outside the gene matches. CDR3 bases: TGTGCCAGCAGCGCTGACACAGGGGCTTTCACAGATACGCAGTATTTT. It yields the protein CASSADTGAFTDTQYF.

V gene TRBV5-1 combines with J gene TRBJ2-7, with TRBD1 as a possible D gene (6 bases). This CDR3 is 17 amino acids long. Germline-derived CDR1 and CDR2 are SGHRS and YFSETQ. V shed 0 bases and J shed 0 bases, with 16 bases lying between them. The CDR3, as DNA: TGCGCCAGCAGCTTGGTAGATGGGGGCCCGAGCTCCTACGAGCAGTACTTC. This codes for CASSLVDGGPSSYEQYF.

The rearrangement uses TRBV4-3 and TRBJ1-1; a weak D match, TRBD1 (5 bases). V was cut by 4 bases and J by 2 bases, with 8 bases left in between. The CDR3 has 13 residues. Looked up from germline, CDR1 is LGHNA and CDR2 is YSLEER. This chain's CDR3 is CASSLRGNTEAFF. The CDR3 region has the DNA TGCGCCAGCAGCCTCCGGGGCAACACTGAAGCTTTCTTT.